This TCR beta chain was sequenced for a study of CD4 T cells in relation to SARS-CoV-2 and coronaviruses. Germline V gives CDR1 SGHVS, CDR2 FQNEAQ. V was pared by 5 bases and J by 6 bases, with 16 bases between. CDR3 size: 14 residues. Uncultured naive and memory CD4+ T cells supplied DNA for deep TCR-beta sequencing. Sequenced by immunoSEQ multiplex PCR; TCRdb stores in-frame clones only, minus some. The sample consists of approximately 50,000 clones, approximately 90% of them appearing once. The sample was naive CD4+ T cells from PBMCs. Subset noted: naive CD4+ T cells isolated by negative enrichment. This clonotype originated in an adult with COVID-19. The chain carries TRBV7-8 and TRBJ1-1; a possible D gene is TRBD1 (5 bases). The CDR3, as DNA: TGTGCCAGCAGCCTAACAGGAGCTGGCGCTGAAGCTTTCTTT. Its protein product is CASSLTGAGAEAFF.